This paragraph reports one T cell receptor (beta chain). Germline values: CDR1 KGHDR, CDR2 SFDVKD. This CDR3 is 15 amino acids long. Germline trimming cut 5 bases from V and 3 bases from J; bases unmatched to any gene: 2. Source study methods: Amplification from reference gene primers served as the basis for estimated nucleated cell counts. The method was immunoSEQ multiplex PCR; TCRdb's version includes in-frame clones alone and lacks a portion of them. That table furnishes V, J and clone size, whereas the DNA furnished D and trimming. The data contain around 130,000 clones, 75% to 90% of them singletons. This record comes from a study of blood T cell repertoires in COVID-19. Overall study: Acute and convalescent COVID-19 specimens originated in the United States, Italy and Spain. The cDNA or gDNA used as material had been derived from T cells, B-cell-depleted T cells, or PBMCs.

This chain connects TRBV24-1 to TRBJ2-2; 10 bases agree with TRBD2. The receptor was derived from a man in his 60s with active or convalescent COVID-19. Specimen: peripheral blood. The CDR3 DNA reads TGTGCCACCAGTGCGGGACTAGCGTACACCGGGGAGCTGTTTTTT. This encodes CATSAGLAYTGELFF.